The next 27 T cell receptor beta chains were all read from a single sample in a study of T cells in pancreatic ductal adenocarcinoma. Assay: immunoSEQ multiplex PCR; the TCRdb copy retains only in-frame clones and omits some. Among over 15,000 clones listed, around nine tenths were seen once. No neoadjuvant therapy was given to the selected pancreatic ductal adenocarcinoma patients before their surgery. The material sequenced was PBMCs. The receptors were sampled from a human donor with pancreatic ductal adenocarcinoma.

The chain employs TRBV6-1 and TRBJ2-2, with D perhaps matching TRBD1 (6 bases). The CDR3 contains 16 residues. Germline V gene data show CDR1 as MNHNS and CDR2 as SASEGT. The V end lost 4 bases, the J end lost 2 bases, and 14 bases lay between the germline ends. CDR3 sequence: CASSGPGQINTGELFF. DNA of the CDR3: TGTGCCAGCAGTGGACCGGGACAAATAAACACCGGGGAGCTGTTTTTT.

The table lists this clone with a count of one. J is TRBJ2-3 and V is TRBV5-1, with TRBD1 matching 8 bases. The CDR3 is 14 amino acids. Germline trimming cut 0 bases from V and 4 bases from J; bases unmatched to any gene: 1. Germline V gene lookup returns CDR1 SGHRS and CDR2 YFSETQ. Written as DNA, the CDR3 is TGCGCCAGCAGCTTGGGGACAGGGTCAGATACGCAGTATTTT. Residues: CASSLGTGSDTQYF.

This chain links TRBV5-4 with TRBJ2-2; D remains ambiguous. CDR3 length: 15 residues. V lost 0 bases to trimming and J lost 1 base, with 7 bases between them. Germline V gives CDR1 SGHNT, CDR2 YYREEE (reference sequence). The chain's CDR3 is CASSLVAGNTGELFF. CDR3 sequence (DNA): TGTGCCAGCAGCTTGGTGGCAGGGAACACCGGGGAGCTGTTTTTT.

The rearrangement uses TRBV14 and TRBJ2-1; the match to TRBD2 covers 7 bases. The V and J ends lost 6 bases and 10 bases, in that order; junction bases with no gene match: 9. CDR1 and CDR2 from the germline V gene are SGHDN and FVKESK. The length of the CDR3 is 13 residues. DNA for the CDR3: TGTGCCAGCAGTTGGGGGGGTTCGGAAGAGCAGTTCTTC. Residues: CASSWGGSEEQFF.

J is TRBJ2-1 and V is TRBV6-6, with 8 nucleotides matching TRBD2. With V trimmed by 0 bases and J by 7 bases, 5 bases remained unmatched. The CDR3 sequence is 15 residues long. Germline V gives CDR1 MNHNY, CDR2 SVGAGI (reference sequence). CDR3 DNA: TGTGCCAGCAGTTACTCTGGAGCGGGGGCGAATGAGCAGTTCTTC. Its protein is CASSYSGAGANEQFF.

CDR3 sequence: CAISDIGSYEQYF. The CDR3 DNA follows: TGTGCCATCAGTGATATCGGTTCCTACGAGCAGTACTTC. This chain links TRBV10-3 with TRBJ2-7; D remains ambiguous. The CDR3 covers 13 residues. Germline CDR1 and CDR2: ENHRY and SYGVKD. Between the trimmed V and J ends, which lost 3 bases and 1 base, there was a span of 7 bases.

The chain joins TRBV5-1 to TRBJ2-3, with TRBD2 identical over 13 bases. Per germline, CDR1 SGHRS and CDR2 YFSETQ. CDR3 size: 15 residues. The trim removed 5 bases at V and 2 bases at J, leaving 2 bases unmatched. The CDR3 region has the DNA TGCGCCAGCAGACTAGCGGGGGGGATCACAGATACGCAGTATTTT. It is translated as CASRLAGGITDTQYF. The full variable domain, completed using reference TRBV5-1 and TRBJ2-3, is KAGVTQTPRYLIKTRGQQVTLSCSPISGHRSVSWYQQTPGQGLQFLFEYFSETQRNKGNFPGRFSGRQFSNSRSEMNVSTLELGDSALYLCASRLAGGITDTQYFGPGTRLTVL.

The CDR3 DNA reads as TGTGCCAGCAGTGAAGAAGGGAGCAGGAACAATGAGCAGTTCTTC. This translates into CASSEEGSRNNEQFF. V usage is TRBV2 and J usage is TRBJ2-1; maybe TRBD2 (5 bases). The CDR3 runs 15 residues. Trimming took 1 base from V and 5 from J, leaving 12 bases between them. Looked up from germline, CDR1 is SNHLY and CDR2 is FYNNEI.

The rearrangement joins TRBV4-2 to TRBJ2-3; D gene ambiguous. V gave up 0 bases and J gave up 4 bases, with 11 bases separating them. CDR1 is LGHNA, CDR2 YNFKEQ, per germline. The CDR3 consists of 15 residues. The CDR3 nucleotides read TGTGCCAGCAGCCAAGATCGAAATAGTGCAGATACGCAGTATTTT. Translated: CASSQDRNSADTQYF.

This rearrangement joins TRBV5-6 to TRBJ2-7, with TRBD1 matching 8 bases. CDR3 length: 18 residues. CDR1 is SGHDT, CDR2 YYEEEE, per germline. The junction had 14 bases not matched to a gene; V was cut back by 3 bases and J by 0 bases. The CDR3 loop is CASSSWTGFGGSSYEQYF. CDR3 DNA sequence: TGTGCCAGCAGCTCCTGGACAGGGTTTGGGGGAAGCTCCTACGAGCAGTACTTC.

V and J are TRBV9 and TRBJ2-1; the D is unclear. CDR3 length: 13 amino acids. CDR1 SGDLS and CDR2 YYNGEE come from the germline V gene. Trimming left V 3 bases short and J 9 bases short, with 13 bases between. The CDR3 loop is CASSATRGFEQFF. The CDR3 DNA reads as TGTGCCAGCAGCGCAACCAGAGGATTTGAGCAGTTCTTC.

J is TRBJ1-1 and V is TRBV6-5; D possibly corresponds to TRBD1 (6 bases). This CDR3 has 15 residues. From germline, CDR1 is MNHEY and CDR2 SVGAGI. V was shortened by 0 bases and J by 5 bases, with 13 bases between the two germline ends. The CDR3 is CASSYSRQGRTEAFF. The CDR3 DNA reads as TGTGCCAGCAGTTACTCGAGGCAGGGGAGAACTGAAGCTTTCTTT.

This chain connects TRBV27 to TRBJ1-2; D call uncertain. Germline V gives CDR1 MNHEY, CDR2 SMNVEV (reference sequence). The CDR3 has 16 residues. V was clipped by 0 bases and J by 0 bases, with 11 bases between them. The CDR3 sequence: CASSLSPGFSNYGYTF. CDR3 bases: TGTGCCAGCAGTTTATCGCCGGGGTTCTCTAACTATGGCTACACCTTC.

The chain joins TRBV5-6 to TRBJ1-6; no reliable D call. The CDR3 is made up of 16 amino acids. V was cut by 0 bases and J by 8 bases, with 15 bases left in between. In germline, CDR1 is SGHDT, CDR2 YYEEEE. The CDR3: CASSLGLGKPDSPLHF. The CDR3 DNA reads as TGTGCCAGCAGCTTGGGGCTGGGCAAACCCGATTCACCCCTCCACTTT.

The rearrangement links TRBV2 to TRBJ1-4; 7 bases are a match to TRBD1. CDR1 and CDR2 (germline): SNHLY, FYNNEI. Germline trimming cut 5 bases from V and 4 bases from J; bases unmatched to any gene: 4. CDR3 length: 14 residues. CDR3 loop: CASSTGADNEKLFF. The DNA of the CDR3 is TGTGCCAGCAGTACAGGGGCGGATAATGAAAAACTGTTTTTT.

The chain employs TRBV7-2 and TRBJ1-2, with 7 nucleotides matching TRBD1. V lost 0 bases and J lost 5; bases outside the gene matches: 3. The CDR3 is 14 residues long. Germline CDR1 is SGHTA and CDR2 is FQGNSA. CDR3 coding DNA: TGTGCCAGCAGCTTAGCCTTACAGGGGTATGGCTACACCTTC. This translates into CASSLALQGYGYTF.

This clone has just a few counts. This sequence joins TRBV7-8 and TRBJ1-5; 8 positions agree with TRBD1. Unmatched junction bases numbered 10, after V lost 5 bases and J lost 7 bases. This CDR3 is built from 15 residues. Germline CDR1 and CDR2: SGHVS and FQNEAQ. This CDR3 reads CASSRGQGREQPQHF. The DNA of the CDR3 is TGTGCCAGCAGCCGCGGACAGGGAAGGGAACAGCCCCAGCATTTT.

V usage is TRBV28 and J usage is TRBJ1-5, with D perhaps matching TRBD1 (5 bases). CDR3 length equals 11 residues. The germline V gene has CDR1 MDHEN and CDR2 SYDVKM. V gave up 6 bases and J gave up 8 bases, with 8 bases separating them. The CDR3 DNA reads as TGTGCCAGCAGCCTACAGGAGCCCCAGCATTTT. Translating gives CASSLQEPQHF.

The gene calls are TRBV28 and TRBJ1-5; a possible D gene is TRBD1 (5 bases). Germline V lookup: CDR1 MDHEN, CDR2 SYDVKM. Trimming shortened V by 3 bases and J by 3 bases, and 24 bases separated the two germline ends. CDR3 size: 19 residues. The CDR3 region has the DNA TGTGCCAGCAGTTTCCCCGGGACTTTCAGCCCGCCTAACAATCAGCCCCAGCATTTT. This sequence encodes CASSFPGTFSPPNNQPQHF.

The chain combines TRBV5-1 with TRBJ2-3; D possibly corresponds to TRBD2 (6 bases). The CDR3 has 14 amino acids. V was pared by 3 bases and J by 6 bases, with 14 bases between. Germline CDR1 is SGHRS and CDR2 is YFSETQ. CDR3 nucleotides: TGCGCCAGCAGCTCGGGACTGACCCGTGATACGCAGTATTTT. Its protein product is CASSSGLTRDTQYF.

In DNA form, the CDR3 reads TGTGCCATCAGCCAGGGGCGGAAAAACACTGAAGCTTTCTTT. Protein: CAISQGRKNTEAFF. The chain couples TRBV10-3 to TRBJ1-1; a weak D match, TRBD1 (6 bases). The CDR3 extends over 14 amino acids. V dropped 6 bases and J dropped 2 bases, with 13 bases sitting between them. Germline CDR1 reads ENHRY; CDR2 reads SYGVKD.

The chain carries TRBV28 and TRBJ2-5; possible D gene TRBD2, 5 bases. The CDR3 totals 13 residues. Germline V gives CDR1 MDHEN, CDR2 SYDVKM. V was pared by 2 bases and J by 3 bases, with 7 bases between. This CDR3 is CASSLLTKETQYF. The DNA for the CDR3 is TGTGCCAGCAGTTTACTGACTAAAGAGACCCAGTACTTC.

This clone has a handful of counts. The gene calls are TRBV7-9 and TRBJ2-1; D not resolved. V was clipped by 5 bases and J by 0 bases, with 5 bases between them. The CDR3 contains 13 residues. Per germline, CDR1 SEHNR and CDR2 FQNEAQ (reference sequence). Here the CDR3 DNA reads TGTGCCAGCAGCCCGAGCTCCTACAATGAGCAGTTCTTC. It yields the protein CASSPSSYNEQFF.

The sample holds one count of this clone. The rearrangement uses TRBV29-1 and TRBJ2-5; 8 bases line up with TRBD2. The CDR3 runs 15 residues. V trimming: 5 bases; J trimming: 7 bases; junction bases outside the gene matches: 15. Germline assignment: CDR1 SQVTM and CDR2 ANQGSEA. CDR3 nucleotide sequence: TGCAGCGTTCGGATTAAAGCGGGGGTAGAAGCGACCCAGTACTTC. Translated, it gives CSVRIKAGVEATQYF.

The chain links TRBV28 to TRBJ1-2, with D tentatively TRBD1 (5 bases). V lost 6 bases to trimming and J lost 5 bases, with 16 bases between them. Germline values: CDR1 MDHEN, CDR2 SYDVKM. CDR3 length: 14 residues. The CDR3: CASSPRALLYGYTF. In DNA form, the CDR3 reads TGTGCCAGCAGCCCCAGGGCCCTATTGTATGGCTACACCTTC.

The V call is TRBV10-3, the J call TRBJ1-5; no clear D. Germline V gene data show CDR1 as ENHRY and CDR2 as SYGVKD. V was cut by 0 bases and J by 1 base, with 10 bases left in between. The CDR3 spans 16 residues. CDR3 region: CAISESYPSSNQPQHF. In DNA form, the CDR3 reads TGTGCCATCAGTGAGTCCTACCCGTCGAGCAATCAGCCCCAGCATTTT.

This clone was recorded only once. This chain joins TRBV29-1 and TRBJ2-3; 14 bases agree with TRBD2. Germline CDR1 reads SQVTM; CDR2 reads ANQGSEA. The CDR3 totals 16 residues. Trimming at V came to 6 bases and at J to 5 bases, leaving 10 bases not matched to a gene. The CDR3 loop is CSVSGTSGGPGDTQYF. Here the CDR3 DNA reads TGCAGCGTCTCCGGGACTAGCGGGGGCCCAGGAGATACGCAGTATTTT.